The rows below give T cell receptor beta chains drawn from one sample of a study of blood T cell repertoires in COVID-19. TCRdb keeps only in-frame clones here, not all; method: immunoSEQ multiplex PCR. The sample contains 70,000 to 95,000 clones, more than 70% of which appear only once. Sequenced input: peripheral blood. These receptors were obtained from a human donor in a cohort sampled during active COVID-19. CDR3s include the opening cysteine and the closing phenylalanine or tryptophan. The D gene is left open where the match is weak. The size entry is marked missing in some rows and otherwise reads once, few, many or a size class.

TRBV5-6	-	TRBJ2-1	TRBD2	TGTGCCAGCAGCTGGGGGACTAGACCCTACAATGAGCAGTTCTTC	CASSWGTRPYNEQFF
TRBV19	-	TRBJ1-2	-	TGTGCCAGTAGTTTCATGACAGGTGCTAACTATGGCTACACCTTC	CASSFMTGANYGYTF
TRBV30	-	TRBJ2-3	-	TGTGCCTGGAGTCGCGGGACTAGCACAGATACGCAGTATTTT	CAWSRGTSTDTQYF
TRBV12-5	-	TRBJ2-1	TRBD2	TGTGCTAGTGGTCTCGAGCGGGGGCACAATGAGCAGTTCTTC	CASGLERGHNEQFF
TRBV7-9	-	TRBJ1-6	TRBD1	TGTGCCAGCAGCCCCTCTTTTGGGACAGATAATTCACCCCTCCACTTT	CASSPSFGTDNSPLHF
TRBV3-1/TRBV3-2	-	TRBJ1-4	-	TGTGCCAGCACCCCCTCTCGGGGATTGGCAACTAATGAAAAACTGTTTTTT	CASTPSRGLATNEKLFF
TRBV12-3/TRBV12-4	-	TRBJ1-1	TRBD1	TGTGCCAGCAGTTTAGCGGACAGGGGACCTGCTTTCTTT	CASSLADRGPAFF
TRBV27	-	TRBJ2-1	TRBD1	TGTGCCAGCACTCGTGAAGGGGGCCCATCCTCCTACAATGAGCAGTTCTTC	CASTREGGPSSYNEQFF
TRBV18	-	TRBJ2-3	-	TGTGCCAGCTCCCAAAGAAGGGGGAGCACAGATACGCAGTATTTT	CASSQRRGSTDTQYF
TRBV5-1	-	TRBJ2-1	-	TGCGCCAGCCGCCAAGCGAGCTACAATGAGCAGTTCTTC	CASRQASYNEQFF
TRBV27	few	TRBJ1-2	-	TGTGCCAGCAGTCTACGATCCGAGTATGGCTACACCTTC	CASSLRSEYGYTF
TRBV12-3/TRBV12-4	few	TRBJ1-6	-	TGTGCCAGCAGTTTCGAGGATTCTGCCCTCCACTTT	CASSFEDSALHF
TRBV18	-	TRBJ2-7	-	TGTGCCAGCTCACCAAGTCTACAGGCCTACGAGCAGTACTTC	CASSPSLQAYEQYF
TRBV19	-	TRBJ1-5	-	TGTGCCAGTACCGAGGCCCGGGTTGGTCAGCCCCAGCATTTT	CASTEARVGQPQHF
TRBV4-2	-	TRBJ2-7	TRBD2	TGTGCCAGCAGCCAAGATCTATTCGGGAGGGCGGTGGAGCAGTACTTC	CASSQDLFGRAVEQYF
TRBV6-5	-	TRBJ2-5	TRBD1	TGTGCCAGCAGTTCACAGGGGGCGCGGGAGACCCAGTACTTC	CASSSQGARETQYF
TRBV6-5	few	TRBJ1-1	-	TGTGCCAGTCGTAAAACAGGGATGAACACTGAAGCTTTCTTT	CASRKTGMNTEAFF
TRBV19	-	TRBJ2-1	-	TGTGCCAGTAGTATCCAGGACAATGAGCAGTTCTTC	CASSIQDNEQFF
TRBV10-3	-	TRBJ2-1	TRBD2	TGTGCCGTCTTGGGGGAGCGGGGGGGCCGGTCCTACAATGAGCAGTTCTTC	CAVLGERGGRSYNEQFF
TRBV15	-	TRBJ2-1	TRBD2	TGTGCCACCAGCAGAGATTGGCGGAGCGGGGGAAACAATGAGCAGTTCTTC	CATSRDWRSGGNNEQFF
TRBV28	-	TRBJ2-1	TRBD2	TGTGCCAGCAGGCCAGGGCGGGGGTCTTCCTACAATGAGCAGTTCTTC	CASRPGRGSSYNEQFF
TRBV19	once	TRBJ2-1	TRBD2	TGTGCCAGTAGTATATGGACTAGCGGGGATGAGCAGTTCTTC	CASSIWTSGDEQFF
TRBV5-4	-	TRBJ2-1	-	TGTGCCAGCAGCTTGGAGAAGCCGTACAATGAGCAGTTCTTC	CASSLEKPYNEQFF
TRBV2	-	TRBJ2-3	-	TGTGCCAGCAGTGTAGAGACAGATACGCAGTATTTT	CASSVETDTQYF
TRBV30	-	TRBJ1-2	TRBD1	TGTGCCTGGAGCGGACAGGGCAACTATGGCTACACCTTC	CAWSGQGNYGYTF
TRBV30	-	TRBJ2-3	TRBD2	TGTGCCTGGACGCTAGCGGGAGGGGCAGATACGCAGTATTTT	CAWTLAGGADTQYF
TRBV27	once	TRBJ2-7	-	TGTGCCAGCAGTTTTGGCAAGGAGTTTCAGCAGTACTTC	CASSFGKEFQQYF
TRBV2	-	TRBJ2-7	-	TGTGCCAGCAGTGGACACTACGAGCAGTACTTC	CASSGHYEQYF
TRBV7-8	-	TRBJ1-4	TRBD1	TGTGCCAGCAGCTTAGGAGGGACAGGGGATGAAAAACTGTTTTTT	CASSLGGTGDEKLFF
TRBV4-1	-	TRBJ2-5	TRBD2	TGCGCCAGCAGCCAAGGGGAGGGTAACCAGTACTTC	CASSQGEGNQYF
TRBV7-2	-	TRBJ2-1	TRBD2	TGTGCCAGCAGCCCTGACAGCGGGGGCTACAATGAGCAGTTCTTC	CASSPDSGGYNEQFF
TRBV7-2	-	TRBJ2-1	TRBD2	TGTGCCAGCAGCCTCGAGCGGGGGGGGTACAATGAGCAGTTCTTC	CASSLERGGYNEQFF
TRBV4-3	-	TRBJ1-2	-	TGCGCCAGCAGCCCGGAGGGGCTGGATGGCTACACCTTC	CASSPEGLDGYTF
TRBV9	-	TRBJ1-2	-	TGTGCCAGCAGCGTCCAGGGAATTGGAGGCTACACCTTC	CASSVQGIGGYTF
TRBV7-2	-	TRBJ1-2	TRBD1	TGTGCCAGCAGCCCCCTAGGGACAGGGGACCACCTCTACACCTTC	CASSPLGTGDHLYTF
TRBV7-9	-	TRBJ2-7	-	TGTGCCAGCAGCTCAGTGACCGGGACACGGAGCTCCTACGAGCAGTACTTC	CASSSVTGTRSSYEQYF
TRBV28	-	TRBJ2-7	TRBD2	TGTGCCAGCAGTTTGGCTGCGGGAGTTTACGAGCAGTACTTC	CASSLAAGVYEQYF
TRBV4-3	once	TRBJ2-7	TRBD2	TGCGCCAGCAGCCAAGATAGCGGGAGTGGGTCCTACGAGCAGTACTTC	CASSQDSGSGSYEQYF
TRBV5-4	-	TRBJ2-1	TRBD2	TGTGCCAGCCGCCCTGGGGGAGGGCGGAATGAGCAGTTCTTC	CASRPGGGRNEQFF
TRBV3-1/TRBV3-2	-	TRBJ2-3	TRBD1	TGTGCCAGCAGCCAAGGTACTTCGAGGGGGCTGATGGGTACGCAGTATTTT	CASSQGTSRGLMGTQYF